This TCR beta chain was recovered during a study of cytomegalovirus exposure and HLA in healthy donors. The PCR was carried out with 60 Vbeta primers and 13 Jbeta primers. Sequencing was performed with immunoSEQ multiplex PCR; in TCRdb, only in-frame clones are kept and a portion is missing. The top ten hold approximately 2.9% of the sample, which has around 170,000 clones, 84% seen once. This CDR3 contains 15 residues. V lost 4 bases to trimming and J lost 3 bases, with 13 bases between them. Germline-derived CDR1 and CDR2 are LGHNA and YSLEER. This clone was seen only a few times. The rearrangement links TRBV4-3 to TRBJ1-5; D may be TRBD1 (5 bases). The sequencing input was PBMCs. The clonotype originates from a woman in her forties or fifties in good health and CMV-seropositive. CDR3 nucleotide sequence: TGCGCCAGCAGCCTCTCCGGGGGGATCAATCAGCCCCAGCATTTT. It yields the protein CASSLSGGINQPQHF.